This T cell receptor (beta chain) was retrieved from a study of technical replicates of blood from several donors. On this clone itself: A read error may produce the germline difference seen at one junction end.

Germline V CDR1 and CDR2: SEHNR, FQNEAQ (reference sequence). The CDR3 has 12 residues. Assay: immunoSEQ multiplex PCR; the TCRdb copy retains only in-frame clones and omits some. Here the sample spans approximately 81,000 clones, approximately 94% being singletons. The sample comprised T cells isolated from PBMCs. The receptor was isolated from a human donor in good health. J is TRBJ2-7 and V is TRBV7-9; a possible D gene is TRBD1 (6 bases). CDR3 sequence reads: CASTLTGWEQYF. The CDR3 DNA sequence: TGTGCCAGCACCTTAACAGGGTGGGAGCAGTACTTC.